The 20 T cell receptor beta chains in this list originate from one sample, sequenced in a study of cytomegalovirus exposure and HLA in healthy donors. 13 Jbeta primers and 60 Vbeta primers were used for the PCR. Measured with immunoSEQ multiplex PCR; TCRdb has only the in-frame clones, and not every one. This table holds some 130,000 clones, approximately 80% found once. The sequencing sample was made of PBMCs. These receptors were collected from a woman aged 50 to 65 in good health and CMV-seropositive.

The chain couples TRBV6-5 to TRBJ1-5, with 7 bases aligning to TRBD1. The CDR3 is made up of 14 amino acids. J gave up 7 bases and V 4 bases, and 7 bases lay outside the gene matches. Germline CDR1 and CDR2: MNHEY and SVGAGI. In DNA, the CDR3 is TGTGCCAGCAGTTTACAGGGGATGGGCCAGCCCCAGCATTTT. Its protein is CASSLQGMGQPQHF.

This clone was seen only once. The chain couples TRBV27 to TRBJ1-3; maybe TRBD1 (6 bases). Germline lookup yields CDR1 MNHEY and CDR2 SMNVEV (reference sequence). Deletions cut 8 bases from V and 4 bases from J, with 15 bases between. This CDR3 spans 14 amino acids. This CDR3 is CASRREGVGNTIYF. DNA for the CDR3: TGTGCCAGCCGACGAGAGGGGGTGGGAAACACCATATATTTT.

This clone was seen a single time. This chain connects TRBV13 to TRBJ1-3, with D tentatively TRBD1 (5 bases). The V gene's germline CDR1 is PRHDT and CDR2 FYEKMQ (reference sequence). CDR3 size: 17 residues. With 1 base removed from V and 0 bases from J, the gap between germline ends came to 13 bases. CDR3 bases: TGTGCCAGCAGCTTAGATACAGGTTCAAGCTCTGGAAACACCATATATTTT. It codes for CASSLDTGSSSGNTIYF.

The rearrangement uses TRBV7-9 and TRBJ2-2; the D gene is possibly TRBD1 (6 bases). The germline V gene encodes CDR1 SEHNR and CDR2 FQNEAQ (reference sequence). There are 14 residues in the CDR3. V shed 2 bases and J shed 3 bases, with 7 bases lying between them. The DNA of the CDR3 is TGTGCCAGCAGCTTACAGGGGTACACCGGGGAGCTGTTTTTT. It encodes CASSLQGYTGELFF. Based on the CDR3 plus reference TRBV7-9 and TRBJ2-2, the full variable domain is DTGVSQNPRHKITKRGQNVTFRCDPISEHNRLYWYRQTLGQGPEFLTYFQNEAQLEKSRLLSDRFSAERPKGSFSTLEIQRTEQGDSAMYLCASSLQGYTGELFFGEGSRLTVL.

The chain carries TRBV6-5 and TRBJ2-5, with 8 positions matching TRBD2. J was trimmed by 3 bases and V by 2 bases; bases with no gene match: 5. The CDR3 has 15 amino acids. Germline CDR1 MNHEY, CDR2 SVGAGI. CDR3 nucleotides: TGTGCCAGCAGTTACGGTCGGGGGGGCGAAGAGACCCAGTACTTC. Protein: CASSYGRGGEETQYF.

The gene calls are TRBV9 and TRBJ2-3; D is unclear. V was shortened by 4 bases and J by 2 bases, with 8 bases between the two germline ends. The CDR3 extends over 13 amino acids. Germline CDR1 and CDR2: SGDLS and YYNGEE. Written as DNA, the CDR3 is TGTGCCAGCAGCCTAGGAGACACAGATACGCAGTATTTT. This codes for CASSLGDTDTQYF.

The chain joins TRBV6-1 to TRBJ2-3; TRBD2 matches at 7 bases. Germline V gives CDR1 MNHNS, CDR2 SASEGT. There are 16 residues in the CDR3. The V segment lost 2 bases and the J segment 7 bases; nucleotides outside the gene matches: 12. Here the CDR3 DNA reads TGTGCCAGCAGTGAAAGGGGCGGGGGAGAATTATATACGCAGTATTTT. Amino acids: CASSERGGGELYTQYF.

The chain employs TRBV29-1 and TRBJ2-3; perhaps TRBD1 as D (6 bases). Germline V gene sequence: CDR1 SQVTM, CDR2 ANQGSEA. V lost 5 bases and J lost 2, with 20 bases in between. There are 16 residues in the CDR3. This CDR3 reads CSVLIAYGGATDTQYF. The CDR3 DNA is TGCAGCGTTCTTATTGCTTATGGGGGCGCCACAGATACGCAGTATTTT.

The chain combines TRBV5-1 with TRBJ2-3; 12 bases align to TRBD2. The CDR3 runs to 15 residues. CDR1 is SGHRS, CDR2 YFSETQ, per germline. Trimming cost V 2 bases and J 3 bases; bases outside gene matches: 1. This CDR3 reads CASSFGLAGTDTQYF. CDR3 bases: TGCGCCAGCAGCTTCGGACTAGCGGGAACAGATACGCAGTATTTT. Supplemented by reference TRBV5-1 and TRBJ2-3, the full variable domain reads KAGVTQTPRYLIKTRGQQVTLSCSPISGHRSVSWYQQTPGQGLQFLFEYFSETQRNKGNFPGRFSGRQFSNSRSEMNVSTLELGDSALYLCASSFGLAGTDTQYFGPGTRLTVL.

This rearrangement joins TRBV18 to TRBJ2-5, with a weak D call TRBD2 (5 bases). Trimming stripped 2 bases from V and 5 bases from J, with 9 bases between. The CDR3 contains 13 residues. CDR1 and CDR2 from the germline V gene are KGHSH and LQKENI. Here the CDR3 DNA reads TGTGCCAGCTCACCAGGGAGTCGGGAGACCCAGTACTTC. This encodes CASSPGSRETQYF.

The chain recombines TRBV4-1 with TRBJ2-1, with TRBD2 matching over 9 bases. The trim removed 0 bases at V and 4 bases at J, leaving 1 base unmatched. This CDR3 is built from 15 residues. Germline CDR1 MGHRA, CDR2 YSYEKL. CDR3 DNA: TGCGCCAGCAGCCAAGAAAGCGGGGGGTACAATGAGCAGTTCTTC. This gives the protein CASSQESGGYNEQFF.

This sequence joins TRBV28 and TRBJ2-1; 9 positions agree with TRBD1. With V trimmed by 6 bases and J by 2 bases, 5 bases remained unmatched. The germline V gene encodes CDR1 MDHEN and CDR2 SYDVKM. CDR3 length: 15 residues. CDR3 coding DNA: TGTGCCAGCAGCCGAGACAGGGGGGCCTACAATGAGCAGTTCTTC. Amino acids: CASSRDRGAYNEQFF.

This clone has only a few counts. V gene TRBV15 combines with J gene TRBJ2-5, with D unresolved. Germline CDR1 reads LNHNV; CDR2 reads YYDKDF (reference sequence). Between the trimmed V and J ends, which lost 0 bases and 1 base, there was a span of 15 bases. This CDR3 region has 17 residues. The CDR3 sequence is CATSRESLEQLQETQYF. CDR3 in DNA: TGTGCCACCAGCAGAGAAAGTTTAGAACAGCTCCAAGAGACCCAGTACTTC.

V gene TRBV7-3 combines with J gene TRBJ2-7; D might be TRBD1 (5 bases). CDR1 SGHTA and CDR2 FQGTGA come from the germline V gene. This CDR3 contains 15 residues. The V end lost 5 bases, the J end lost 2 bases, and 16 bases lay between the germline ends. This CDR3 is CASSLGPTSPYEQYF. The CDR3 bases are TGTGCCAGCAGCCTGGGGCCCACCTCTCCCTACGAGCAGTACTTC.

CDR3 amino acids: CASRSGTGMDTGELFF. CDR3 bases: TGTGCCAGCAGGTCCGGGACAGGGATGGACACCGGGGAGCTGTTTTTT. The genes are TRBV28 and TRBJ2-2, with 9 bases fitting TRBD1. The CDR3 is 16 residues long. The junction had 8 bases not matched to a gene; V was cut back by 6 bases and J by 3 bases. Germline loops: CDR1 MDHEN, CDR2 SYDVKM.

The CDR3 reads CASSLGGGNQPQHF. CDR3 nucleotide sequence: TGTGCCAGCAGCTTAGGAGGGGGCAATCAGCCCCAGCATTTT. The chain has TRBV7-3 and TRBJ1-5; D is perhaps TRBD1 (5 bases). Per germline, CDR1 SGHTA and CDR2 FQGTGA. The V end lost 2 bases, the J end lost 2 bases, and 7 bases lay between the germline ends. The CDR3 consists of 14 residues.

Notes on this clone: The same CDR3 also results from other DNA sequences found in this sample. The genes are TRBV27 and TRBJ1-1, with D possibly being TRBD1 (6 bases). V was cut by 5 bases and J by 1 base, with 11 bases left in between. CDR1 MNHEY and CDR2 SMNVEV come from the germline V gene (reference sequence). This CDR3 contains 14 residues. The CDR3 DNA sequence: TGTGCCAGCAGTGTGCGGGGGCCGAACACTGAAGCTTTCTTT. Translated, it gives CASSVRGPNTEAFF.

The V call is TRBV7-9, the J call TRBJ2-5; D is uncertain. The J call is doubtful: the DNA matches TRBJ2-7 better. CDR1 is SEHNR and CDR2 is FQNEAQ in the germline V gene (reference sequence). CDR3 length equals 13 residues. In nucleotides, the CDR3 is TGTGCCAGCAGCTTAGCGCCAGACTACGAGCAGTACTTC. Amino acids: CASSLAPDYEQYF.

V is TRBV2 and J is TRBJ2-7, with 7 bases lining up with TRBD2. Germline loops: CDR1 SNHLY, CDR2 FYNNEI. The CDR3 covers 13 residues. The junction had 5 bases not matched to a gene; V was cut back by 4 bases and J by 5 bases. DNA of the CDR3: TGTGCCAGCAGTGGCAAGCGGGGCCACGAGCAGTACTTC. Amino acids: CASSGKRGHEQYF.

The chain carries TRBV5-5 and TRBJ1-6, with 7 positions matching TRBD1. This CDR3 has 15 residues. Germline V gene data show CDR1 as SGHKS and CDR2 as YYEKEE (reference sequence). V gave up 5 bases and J gave up 4 bases; unmatched junction bases: 6. In DNA, the CDR3 is TGTGCCAGCAGAGCCGGGACAGCTTATAATTCACCCCTCCACTTT. It specifies CASRAGTAYNSPLHF.